Listed below are T cell receptor beta chains from one sample, sequenced in a study of T cells in Graves' hyperthyroidism and ophthalmopathy. TCRdb analysed the multiplex PCR reads with MiXCR anew, one entry per CDR3 protein. The sample has around 300,000 distinct CDR3 sequences, 20% to 25% seen once. Specimen: blood. All receptors come from a man aged 25-40 years with Graves' ophthalmopathy. Both conserved end residues are part of each CDR3. A D gene is named only where the DNA matches it firmly. Not every row has a clone size; where given, it reads once, few, many or a size class.

>TRBJ1-5|TRBV18|NA|NA
TGTGCCAGCTCACTGTCTAGCGGGGATCAGCCCCAGCATTTT
CASSLSSGDQPQHF
>TRBJ2-7|TRBV28|TRBD1|NA
TGTGCCGGGACTGACAGGGGGCAGATCGAGCAGTACTTC
CAGTDRGQIEQYF
>TRBJ1-1|TRBV11-3|NA|many
TGTGCCAGCGGTTTCCGGAACACTGAAGCTTTCTTT
CASGFRNTEAFF
>TRBJ1-5|TRBV6-1|NA|NA
TGTGCCAGCAGTGCCAATCTAGGCAATCAGCCCCAGCATTTT
CASSANLGNQPQHF
>TRBJ1-1|TRBV27|NA|many
TGTGCCAGCAGTTTTACAGGGAACACTGAAGCTTTCTTT
CASSFTGNTEAFF
>TRBJ2-7|TRBV27|TRBD1|few
TGTGCCAGCAGCCCAAGGGCAGGGGGATTTTACGAGCAGTACTTC
CASSPRAGGFYEQYF
>TRBJ2-7|TRBV29-1|NA|NA
TGCAGCGTTGGAAACGGACAGTTATACGAGCAGTACTTC
CSVGNGQLYEQYF
>TRBJ2-1|TRBV12-5|NA|few
TGTGCTAGTGGTTTGGTCCACGGTGGGGTCTACAATGAGCAGTTCTTC
CASGLVHGGVYNEQFF
>TRBJ2-3|TRBV27|NA|few
TGTGCCAGCAAGAAAGGGGCGGCAGATACGCAGTATTTT
CASKKGAADTQYF
>TRBJ1-1|TRBV28|NA|NA
TGTGCCACAGTAGTGAACACTGAAGCTTTCTTT
CATVVNTEAFF
>TRBJ1-6|TRBV7-9|NA|few
TGTGCCAGCAGCTTAACTCCAGAATATAATTCACCCCTCCACTTT
CASSLTPEYNSPLHF
>TRBJ1-5|TRBV6-1|TRBD1|many
TGTGCCAGCAGTGGAGAGACAGGGCCTTTTCAGCCCCAGCATTTT
CASSGETGPFQPQHF
>TRBJ2-7|TRBV4-1|TRBD2|many
TGCGCCAGCAGCCAAGATCGCGGGAGGGCCGTCGAGCAGTACTTC
CASSQDRGRAVEQYF
>TRBJ1-6|TRBV28|NA|NA
TGTGCCAGCAGTTTTAGTGGGTATAATTCACCCCTCCACTTT
CASSFSGYNSPLHF
>TRBJ2-1|TRBV11-2|NA|NA
TGTGCCAGCAGGGATTGGGCCCGGGCCGCGGCGGGTGAGCAGTTCTTC
CASRDWARAAAGEQFF
>TRBJ1-1|TRBV6-1|TRBD1|many
TGTGCCAGCAGTCTACACAGGGGAGGGACTGAAGCTTTCTTT
CASSLHRGGTEAFF
>TRBJ1-1|TRBV7-2|TRBD1|NA
TGTGCCAGCAGCCCACGAGGACAGGGGACGAACACTGAAGCTTTCTTT
CASSPRGQGTNTEAFF
>TRBJ1-2|TRBV28|NA|many
TGTGCCAGCACTCCGGACGGGGCACCCCGAGGCTACACCTTC
CASTPDGAPRGYTF
>TRBJ1-2|TRBV3-1|NA|NA
TGTGCCAGCAGCCGCCTAGACCGATTTAACTATGGCTACACCTTC
CASSRLDRFNYGYTF
>TRBJ2-7|TRBV6-2/TRBV6-3|TRBD2|many
TGTGCCAGCAGGACTAGCGGGAGAGCATACGAGCAGTACTTC
CASRTSGRAYEQYF
>TRBJ2-7|TRBV28|TRBD1|few
TGTGCCAGTCGCAACCCAGGGACAGGGCTATACGAGCAGTACTTC
CASRNPGTGLYEQYF
>TRBJ2-7|TRBV12-5|TRBD2|NA
TGTGCTAGTGGAGGTAGCGGGAGAGACGAGCAGTACTTC
CASGGSGRDEQYF
>TRBJ2-7|TRBV18|NA|few
TGTGCCAGCTCCCCTGACGGAGGGAGGAACGAGCAGTACTTC
CASSPDGGRNEQYF
>TRBJ1-1|TRBV30|TRBD1|NA
TGTGCCTGGAGCCGGACAGGGGGCACTGAAGCTTTCTTT
CAWSRTGGTEAFF
>TRBJ2-1|TRBV5-1|NA|NA
TGCGCCAGCAGCCAACGAGGTGCCCACCTAGACAATGAGCAGTTCTTC
CASSQRGAHLDNEQFF
>TRBJ2-1|TRBV7-9|NA|few
TGTGCCAGCAGCTTAGCCTCATATGAGCAGTTCTTC
CASSLASYEQFF
>TRBJ1-2|TRBV20-1|TRBD1|NA
TGCAGTGCCACTCCTGCCGGGACAGCGTCTCTTGGCTACACCTTC
CSATPAGTASLGYTF
>TRBJ2-2|TRBV29-1|NA|NA
TGCAGCGTCCGTTGGTCGGATCCGAACACCGGGGAGCTGTTTTTT
CSVRWSDPNTGELFF
>TRBJ1-5|TRBV30|TRBD1|many
TGTGCCTGGAGTCCGCCGGACAGGGGTTTGCAGCCCCAGCATTTT
CAWSPPDRGLQPQHF
>TRBJ2-3|TRBV7-2|NA|few
TGTGCCAGCAGCTTAAAAATAGGAGATACGCAGTATTTT
CASSLKIGDTQYF
>TRBJ1-4|TRBV25-1|NA|NA
TGTGCCAGCAGTGAAGACGGGGTGGCGGGGTTCGGTGAAAAACTGTTTTTT
CASSEDGVAGFGEKLFF
>TRBJ1-1|TRBV20-1|TRBD1|once
TGCAGTGCTAGACGACAGGGTTACACTGAAGCTTTCTTT
CSARRQGYTEAFF
>TRBJ2-5|TRBV20-1|TRBD2|few
TGCAGTGCTAGACCACCCGGTGGGGGGGTAGAGACCCAGTACTTC
CSARPPGGGVETQYF